This T cell receptor (beta chain) was sequenced in a study of technical replicates of blood from a few donors. Germline values: CDR1 GTSNPN, CDR2 SVGIG (reference sequence). The CDR3 runs 14 residues. V was trimmed by 8 bases and J by 6 bases, leaving 21 bases between them. Method: immunoSEQ multiplex PCR; TCRdb's copy keeps in-frame clones and lacks some. Of about 44,000 clones in the sample, around 96% were seen once. The clonotype originates from a human donor in good health. The genes are TRBV30 and TRBJ2-3, with D perhaps matching TRBD1 (5 bases). Sequencing input: T cells isolated from PBMCs. The DNA for the CDR3 is TGTGCCAGTGGACATCCCGGTGGCGCGGATACGCAGTATTTT. The encoded protein is CASGHPGGADTQYF.